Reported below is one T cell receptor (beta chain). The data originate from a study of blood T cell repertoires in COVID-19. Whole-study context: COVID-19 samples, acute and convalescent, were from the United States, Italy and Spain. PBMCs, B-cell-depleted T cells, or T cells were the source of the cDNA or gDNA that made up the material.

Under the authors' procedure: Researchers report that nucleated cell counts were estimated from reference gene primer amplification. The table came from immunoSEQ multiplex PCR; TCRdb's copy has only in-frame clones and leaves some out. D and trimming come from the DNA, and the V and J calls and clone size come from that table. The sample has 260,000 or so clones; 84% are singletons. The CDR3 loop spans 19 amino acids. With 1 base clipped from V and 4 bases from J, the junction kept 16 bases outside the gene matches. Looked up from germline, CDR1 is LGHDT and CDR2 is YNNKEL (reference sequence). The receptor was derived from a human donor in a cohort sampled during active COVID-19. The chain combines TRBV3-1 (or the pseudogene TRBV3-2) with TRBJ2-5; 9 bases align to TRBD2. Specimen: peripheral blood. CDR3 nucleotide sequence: TGTGCCAGCAGCCAAGGTATCTCGAGTAGCGGGGGCGGCCGAGAGACCCAGTACTTC. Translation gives CASSQGISSSGGGRETQYF.